This T cell receptor (beta chain) was documented in a study of T cell repertoires in cytomegalovirus infection (dated by TCRdb to between 2018 and 2021). Background on the whole study: Donor HLA type was relevant to the analysis, because carriage of CMV infection together with the matching HLA type was indicated by public TCR beta signatures. Broad study findings and their caveats: The ex vivo response was dominated by HLA-C-restricted CMV-specific TCR beta clonotypes, and the single most frequent clonotype in two of eight donors was supplied by these HLA-C-restricted clonotypes. Carriers of CMV infection plus the relevant HLA type were discriminated by the cumulative frequency of public TCR beta family members in the study cohort and in an independent approximately 340-donor cohort.

The germline V gene specifies SNHLY as CDR1 and FYNNEI as CDR2. Taken from cysteine to phenylalanine, the CDR3 has 15 residues. The CDR3 DNA has 45 bases and is translated from base 1. Trimming removed 5 bases from V and 4 bases from J; the gene matches leave 9 bases unexplained. This clonotype was recorded many times. The target of this receptor is not known. One base away there is no much larger clone; base qualities are not given. Sequenced using an Illumina HiSeq 1500. TCRdb took the public reads, trimmed them with fastp at Q25, ran MiXCR for clone calling and kept in-frame beta chains. Identical CDR3 proteins give one entry, which carries the most common genes and DNA. Across this sample there are some 300,000 distinct CDR3 sequences, with roughly 13% seen only once. Jointly, the top ten make up around 8.7% of the sample.

Rearrangement joined TRBV2 to TRBJ2-3; TRBD2 agrees with 7 junctional bases. The source is a human donor in good health (CMV status not recorded). Some clones in this sample may be carry-over from other donors' samples. What was sequenced was PBMCs. The DNA sequence is as follows: TGTGCCAGCAGTTCCGCGGGAGTGGGCTCAGATACGCAGTATTTT. It translates as CASSSAGVGSDTQYF.